A single sample is the source of the 2 T cell receptor beta chains below, sequenced in a study of beta chain features in type 1 diabetes listed by TCRdb under 2018. The antigens of these receptors remain unknown. To prepare the library, the immunoSEQ multiplex PCR assay was applied. The High Capacity cDNA Reverse Transcription Kit was used to reverse transcribe all of the isolated RNA, meaning that expressed TCRB transcripts were what got sequenced. Imported from immuneACCESS, the table was reduced by TCRdb to in-frame sequences with V and J called. These copies leave out some clones; in studies compared against another copy, an unresolved V gene accounts for under half, and the cause of the remainder is not known. The sample table contains 100,000 to 150,000 clones; only one count was recorded for 17% of them. The biggest ten clones account for around 2.7% of the sample. Overall study results and their limits: Type 1 diabetes patients showed a moderate but significant shortening of TCRB CDR3 length in all four CD4+ subsets.

The sequencing sample was made of central memory CD4+ T cells from blood. The receptor source for this set is a man younger than 35 with type 1 diabetes.

The DNA for the CDR3 is TGTGCCAGCAGCCAATACAGGGGACTTTACACAGATACGCAGTATTTT. Its translation is CASSQYRGLYTDTQYF. The V gene is TRBV7-9, the J gene TRBJ2-3, with D possibly matching TRBD1 (7 bases). The CDR3 runs to 16 residues. V was shortened by 5 bases and J by 2 bases, with 17 bases between the two germline ends. The germline CDR1 and CDR2 sequences are SEHNR and FQNEAQ (reference sequence).

The chain combines TRBV30 with TRBJ1-3, with 10 nucleotides matching TRBD1. Germline-derived CDR1 and CDR2 are GTSNPN and SVGIG (reference sequence). The CDR3 runs 15 residues. Trimming cost V 8 bases and J 3 bases; bases outside gene matches: 10. In DNA form, the CDR3 reads TGTGCCGGGACTCCGGGACAGGGGTATGGAAACACCATATATTTT. Translated: CAGTPGQGYGNTIYF.